The clone carrying this T cell receptor (beta chain) was found a few times. This sample was taken from a study of T-cell reconstitution after alpha-beta-depleted transplantation in children. Using unique molecular identifiers, the investigators prepared the TCRbeta library. One entry per CDR3 protein results from TCRdb running MiXCR on the PCR reads. Here the sample spans roughly 590,000 distinct CDR3 sequences, roughly 17% being singletons. The CDR3 sequence is 15 residues long. V dropped 2 bases and J dropped 4 bases, with 12 bases sitting between them. Germline CDR1 SGHDT, CDR2 YYEEEE. The chain recombines TRBV5-6 with TRBJ2-2; D perhaps matches TRBD2 (6 bases). This clonotype was obtained from a human donor who donated a stem cell graft to a child with acute myeloid leukemia. The sequenced sample was PBMCs from the stem cell graft donor, obtained from the stem cell graft. The CDR3 sequence: CASSFLGRTTGELFF. CDR3 in DNA: TGTGCCAGCAGCTTCTTGGGGAGGACCACCGGGGAGCTGTTTTTT.